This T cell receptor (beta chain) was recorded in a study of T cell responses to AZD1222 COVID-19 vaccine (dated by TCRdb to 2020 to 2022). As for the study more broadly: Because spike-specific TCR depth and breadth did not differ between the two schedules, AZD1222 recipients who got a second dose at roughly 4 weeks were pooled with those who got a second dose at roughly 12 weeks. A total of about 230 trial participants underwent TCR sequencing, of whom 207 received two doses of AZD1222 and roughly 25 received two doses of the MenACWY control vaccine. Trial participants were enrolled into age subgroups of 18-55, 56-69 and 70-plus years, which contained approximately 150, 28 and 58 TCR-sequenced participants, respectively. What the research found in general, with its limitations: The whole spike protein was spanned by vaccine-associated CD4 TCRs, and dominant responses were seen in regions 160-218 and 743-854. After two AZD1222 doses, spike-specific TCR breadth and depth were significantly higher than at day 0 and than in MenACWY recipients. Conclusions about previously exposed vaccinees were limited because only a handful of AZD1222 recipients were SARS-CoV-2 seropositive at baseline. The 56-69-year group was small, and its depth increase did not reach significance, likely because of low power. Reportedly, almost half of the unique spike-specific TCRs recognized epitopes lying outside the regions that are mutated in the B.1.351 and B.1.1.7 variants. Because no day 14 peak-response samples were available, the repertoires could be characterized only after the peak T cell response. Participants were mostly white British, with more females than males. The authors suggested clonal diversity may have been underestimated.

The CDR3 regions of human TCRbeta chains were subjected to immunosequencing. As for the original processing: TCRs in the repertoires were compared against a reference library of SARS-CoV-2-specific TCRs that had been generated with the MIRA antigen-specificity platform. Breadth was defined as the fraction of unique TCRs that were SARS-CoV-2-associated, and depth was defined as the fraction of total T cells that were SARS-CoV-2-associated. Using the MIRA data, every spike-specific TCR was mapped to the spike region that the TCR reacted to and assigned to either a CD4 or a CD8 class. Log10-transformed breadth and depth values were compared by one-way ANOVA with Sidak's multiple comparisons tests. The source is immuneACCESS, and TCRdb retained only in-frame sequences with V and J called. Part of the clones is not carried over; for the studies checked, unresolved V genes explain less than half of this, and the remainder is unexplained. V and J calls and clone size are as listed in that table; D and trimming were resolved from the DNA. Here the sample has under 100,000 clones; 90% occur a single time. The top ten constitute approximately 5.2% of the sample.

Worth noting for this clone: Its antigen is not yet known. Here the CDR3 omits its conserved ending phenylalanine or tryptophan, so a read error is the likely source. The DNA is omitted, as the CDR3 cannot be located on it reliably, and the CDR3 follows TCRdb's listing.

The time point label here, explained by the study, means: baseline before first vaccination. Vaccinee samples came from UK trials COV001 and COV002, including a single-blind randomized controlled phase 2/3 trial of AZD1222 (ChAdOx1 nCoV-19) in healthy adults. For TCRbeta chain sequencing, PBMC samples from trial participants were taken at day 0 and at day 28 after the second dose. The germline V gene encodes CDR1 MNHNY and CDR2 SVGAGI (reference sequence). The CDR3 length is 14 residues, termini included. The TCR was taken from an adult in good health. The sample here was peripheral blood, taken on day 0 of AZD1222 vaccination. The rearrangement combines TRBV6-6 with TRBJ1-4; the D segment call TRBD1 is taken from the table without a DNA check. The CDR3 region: CASSSLGAVLPIIV.